This is a list of T cell receptor beta chains from one sample in a study of spatial heterogeneity in lung cancer. TCRdb re-called the 5' RACE reads with MiXCR, one entry per CDR3 protein. The profile shows 7,000 to 10,000 distinct CDR3 sequences, approximately 9% of them singletons. The sequencing here drew on lung tumor tissue, taken at surgery. All receptors come from a male donor with early-stage non-small cell lung cancer. Both conserved end residues are trimmed from each CDR3. The order of the fields is D gene, clone size, V gene, J gene, CDR3 protein. The D gene is left open where the match is weak. Part of the rows lack a size; the others show once, few, many or a class for expanded clones.

>TRBD1|few|TRBV4-2|TRBJ2-7
ASSQGIDRAYEQY
>.|many|TRBV5-1|TRBJ1-6
ASSSGSYNSPLH
>.|few|TRBV6-2/TRBV6-3|TRBJ2-3
ASRLDSTDTQY
>.|large|TRBV7-2|TRBJ2-2
ASSLGWGSGELF
>.|few|TRBV6-5|TRBJ2-7
ASSLTRSYEQY
>TRBD1|medium-sized|TRBV5-6|TRBJ1-1
ASSLPGQGPNTEAF
>TRBD1|many|TRBV28|TRBJ1-1
ASSSGGTGNTEAF
>.|medium-sized|TRBV7-8|TRBJ1-1
ASSLVGMNTEAF
>TRBD1|medium-sized|TRBV11-2|TRBJ2-6
ASSGTGLGANVLT
>.|few|TRBV20-1|TRBJ2-3
SAINPGRSTDTQY
>.|few|TRBV5-1|TRBJ2-6
ASVDSAGANVLT
>TRBD2|many|TRBV20-1|TRBJ2-3
SARLAGTFTDTQY
>TRBD1|many|TRBV18|TRBJ2-1
ASSRSGQGAYNEQF
>.|many|TRBV12-3/TRBV12-4|TRBJ1-1
ASSLGENTEAF
>TRBD1|.|TRBV29-1|TRBJ1-2
SAAGTGTYYGYT
>.|many|TRBV5-4|TRBJ2-2
ASSPGSPNTGELF
>.|.|TRBV25-1|TRBJ1-5
ASSESGRREDQPQH
>TRBD1|many|TRBV28|TRBJ2-2
ASSGPFFATGGFNTGELF
>.|medium-sized|TRBV9|TRBJ1-1
ASSAEKGDAF
>.|medium-sized|TRBV2|TRBJ2-7
ASSAGPPSG
>.|many|TRBV5-1|TRBJ1-1
ASSLSRKVENTEAF
>TRBD2|.|TRBV30|TRBJ2-1
ACPRDRGLAGVGWDEQF
>.|many|TRBV5-5|TRBJ1-1
ASSGDSLTEAF
>.|medium-sized|TRBV7-9|TRBJ1-2
ASSLEQRGYT
>TRBD2|many|TRBV7-3|TRBJ2-2
ASSLAPTSGGASGELF
>.|few|TRBV12-3/TRBV12-4|TRBJ1-5
ASSLFLADNNQPQH
>.|many|TRBV6-6|TRBJ1-4
ASSYSEPMREKLF
>.|few|TRBV7-6|TRBJ1-1
ASSPLEYTEAF
>.|medium-sized|TRBV6-1|TRBJ1-1
ASSEVGGGDTEAF
>.|.|TRBV5-1|TRBJ2-1
ASSLSLQSYNEQF
>TRBD2|few|TRBV7-2|TRBJ2-5
ASSPRLLAVQY
>.|many|TRBV28|TRBJ2-4
ASSSPARTGWNIQY
>.|many|TRBV3-1|TRBJ2-2
ASSQGTGELF
>TRBD2|many|TRBV14|TRBJ2-3
ASSRGLAKSTDTQY
>TRBD1|many|TRBV6-1|TRBJ1-1
ASSELGTGNTEAF
>TRBD1|few|TRBV6-5|TRBJ2-7
ASSSFGQGLTYEQY
>.|few|TRBV5-1|TRBJ2-7
ASSLAGGGGNEQY
>.|medium-sized|TRBV30|TRBJ2-7
AWSVSSEGFYEQY
>.|medium-sized|TRBV29-1|TRBJ2-2
SVRADTGELF
>TRBD1|many|TRBV5-1|TRBJ2-3
ASSELPGQGTTDTQY
>TRBD1|few|TRBV29-1|TRBJ2-7
SVRSSGQVEEQY
>.|medium-sized|TRBV20-1|TRBJ2-1
SAPGRQASSYNEQF
>.|medium-sized|TRBV6-6|TRBJ2-7
ASRDLDEQY
>.|many|TRBV28|TRBJ2-7
ASSLSSLTNEQY
>.|medium-sized|TRBV5-1|TRBJ1-2
ASSPRTENYGYT
>.|few|TRBV11-1|TRBJ2-7
ASSRTGTSYEQY
>TRBD1|medium-sized|TRBV19|TRBJ1-5
ASSPGQGFLQH
>.|medium-sized|TRBV15|TRBJ2-7
ATSRETGIYEQY
>.|medium-sized|TRBV3-1|TRBJ2-7
ASSQDGRGNYEQY
>.|.|TRBV27|TRBJ2-7
ASSTTFDRIYEQY
>.|.|TRBV7-9|TRBJ1-3
ASSFKDSGNTIY
>.|.|TRBV7-8|TRBJ1-3
ASSESGGSGNTIY
>.|many|TRBV6-1|TRBJ1-2
ASRRQGHGYT
>.|medium-sized|TRBV4-1|TRBJ1-1
ASTQQEEAF
>.|many|TRBV28|TRBJ2-2
ASSLITGPPGELF
>.|many|TRBV20-1|TRBJ2-7
SAVGPGGRSYEQY
>.|many|TRBV20-1|TRBJ1-2
SARDYGYT